The rows below give T cell receptor beta chains drawn from one sample of a study of T cells in Graves' hyperthyroidism and ophthalmopathy. TCRdb redid the calling of the multiplex PCR reads with MiXCR, one entry per CDR3 protein. Here the sample spans about 110,000 distinct CDR3 sequences, approximately 16% being singletons. The sequencing sample was made of blood. The receptor source for this set is a woman aged 45-65 years with Graves' hyperthyroidism. Each CDR3 is given with its conserved first and last residue. The D gene is left open where the match is weak. Where a row states a size, it is once, few, many or the class of an expanded clone; other rows omit it.

J gene | CDR3 length | clone size | D gene | V gene | CDR3 protein | CDR3 DNA
TRBJ1-1 | 12 | many | NA | TRBV29-1 | CSVEDSGATAFF | TGCAGCGTTGAAGATTCGGGGGCGACGGCTTTCTTT
TRBJ2-7 | 13 | many | NA | TRBV27 | CASSFTASYEQYF | TGTGCCAGCAGTTTTACGGCTTCCTACGAGCAGTACTTC
TRBJ1-2 | 13 | many | NA | TRBV7-9 | CASSLDFGYGYTF | TGTGCCAGCAGCTTAGATTTCGGCTATGGCTACACCTTC
TRBJ1-3 | 16 | many | TRBD1 | TRBV20-1 | CSAQGVSLRSGNTIYF | TGCAGTGCCCAGGGGGTTTCTCTAAGGTCGGGAAACACCATATATTTT
TRBJ2-5 | 14 | many | NA | TRBV5-1 | CASSLRPSEETQYF | TGCGCCAGCAGCCTTAGACCTAGCGAAGAGACCCAGTACTTC
TRBJ1-1 | 12 | NA | NA | TRBV19 | CAVGAQNTEAFF | TGTGCTGTGGGGGCTCAGAACACTGAAGCTTTCTTT
TRBJ2-2 | 14 | many | NA | TRBV27 | CASSFSAGPGELFF | TGTGCCAGCAGTTTCAGTGCCGGTCCCGGGGAGCTGTTTTTT
TRBJ2-3 | 12 | many | TRBD1 | TRBV5-1 | CASSPDRDTQYF | TGCGCCAGCAGCCCGGACAGGGATACGCAGTATTTT
TRBJ1-2 | 13 | few | NA | TRBV7-3 | CASSLGTIYGYTF | TGTGCCAGCAGCTTAGGGACCATCTATGGCTACACCTTC
TRBJ2-3 | 13 | many | NA | TRBV19 | CASTDRRTDTQYF | TGTGCCAGTACAGACAGGCGTACAGATACGCAGTATTTT
TRBJ2-1 | 15 | once | TRBD2 | TRBV14 | CASSQGNSGSYEQFF | TGTGCCAGCAGCCAAGGGAATAGCGGGAGTTACGAGCAGTTCTTC
TRBJ2-1 | 17 | many | TRBD2 | TRBV3-1 | CASSDLNVREGYNEQFF | TGTGCCAGCAGCGACCTTAATGTGCGGGAGGGTTACAATGAGCAGTTCTTC
TRBJ2-1 | 15 | many | TRBD1 | TRBV5-1 | CASSLQGDSYNEQFF | TGCGCCAGCAGCTTGCAGGGGGACTCCTACAATGAGCAGTTCTTC
TRBJ2-2 | 14 | many | NA | TRBV20-1 | CSASGGTYTGELFF | TGCAGTGCTAGCGGCGGGACTTACACCGGGGAGCTGTTTTTT
TRBJ2-2 | 15 | many | TRBD1 | TRBV6-1 | CASSVGTGESGELFF | TGTGCCAGCAGTGTCGGGACAGGGGAGTCCGGGGAGCTGTTTTTT
TRBJ1-6 | 14 | many | NA | TRBV6-1 | CASSDFPYNSPLHF | TGTGCCAGCAGTGATTTCCCCTATAATTCACCCCTCCACTTT
TRBJ1-2 | 14 | NA | NA | TRBV10-3 | CAISETGFDYGYTF | TGTGCCATCAGTGAGACGGGATTTGACTATGGCTACACCTTC
TRBJ2-4 | 14 | many | NA | TRBV3-1 | CASSQDRVRSFQYF | TGTGCCAGCAGCCAAGATAGGGTCAGGTCTTTTCAGTACTTC
TRBJ1-1 | 14 | NA | NA | TRBV6-9 | CASSYGFFDTEAFF | TGTGCCAGCAGTTACGGGTTTTTCGACACTGAAGCTTTCTTT
TRBJ2-2 | 15 | NA | TRBD2 | TRBV5-1 | CASRPGLAGTGELFF | TGCGCCAGCCGACCGGGACTAGCGGGTACCGGGGAGCTGTTTTTT
TRBJ2-4 | 17 | many | NA | TRBV4-1 | CASSQDSGGLAKNIQYF | TGCGCCAGCAGCCAAGATTCTGGCGGCTTAGCCAAAAACATTCAGTACTTC
TRBJ2-1 | 17 | many | TRBD2 | TRBV7-8 | CASSFPTRAGGYNEQFF | TGTGCCAGCAGCTTCCCAACTAGAGCGGGAGGGTACAATGAGCAGTTCTTC
TRBJ2-2 | 17 | NA | NA | TRBV6-2/TRBV6-3 | CASSSRRAPGNTGELFF | TGTGCCAGCAGTTCCCGCCGGGCTCCGGGAAACACCGGGGAGCTGTTTTTT
TRBJ2-5 | 15 | many | TRBD2 | TRBV20-1 | CSASPAGGRGETQYF | TGCAGTGCTAGTCCAGCGGGAGGGCGGGGGGAGACCCAGTACTTC
TRBJ2-1 | 12 | NA | NA | TRBV20-1 | CSASFINNEQFF | TGCAGTGCTAGTTTCATTAACAATGAGCAGTTCTTC
TRBJ1-6 | 15 | few | NA | TRBV20-1 | CSARAGAVSNSPLHF | TGCAGTGCTAGGGCGGGGGCGGTGAGTAATTCACCCCTCCACTTT
TRBJ2-7 | 13 | NA | TRBD1 | TRBV19 | CASRATGPYEQYF | TGTGCCAGTAGAGCGACAGGGCCCTACGAGCAGTACTTC
TRBJ1-4 | 15 | many | NA | TRBV5-8 | CASSALMGGNEKLFF | TGTGCCAGCAGCGCCTTAATGGGGGGAAATGAAAAACTGTTTTTT
TRBJ1-2 | 16 | many | NA | TRBV6-1 | CASSPLAGQNLYGYTF | TGTGCCAGCAGTCCCTTAGCCGGTCAGAACCTCTACGGCTACACCTTC
TRBJ2-1 | 18 | many | TRBD1 | TRBV7-3 | CASSPGPGTVPTYNEQFF | TGTGCCAGCAGCCCCGGTCCCGGGACAGTACCTACCTACAATGAGCAGTTCTTC
TRBJ2-3 | 13 | many | TRBD2 | TRBV20-1 | CSLRGAGTDTQYF | TGCAGTTTGCGGGGGGCGGGAACAGATACGCAGTATTTT
TRBJ1-1 | 14 | many | NA | TRBV2 | CASSLSDGYTEAFF | TGTGCCAGCAGCCTTTCGGACGGGTACACTGAAGCTTTCTTT